These T cell receptor beta chains were read from a single sample in a study of CD8+CD57+ T cells in acquired aplastic anemia. TCRdb independently ran MiXCR on the reads; one entry per CDR3 protein. The data show roughly 200,000 distinct CDR3 sequences, with about three fifths seen just once and roughly 42% held by the top ten. The specimen sequenced was sorted CD4+, CD8+, or CD8+CD57+ T cells (not recorded which) from PBMCs. The receptors were sampled from a human donor with aplastic anemia. Each CDR3 is given without its conserved first and last residue. Fields, in order: CDR3 length, J gene, V gene, CDR3 protein.

12 | TRBJ2-5 | TRBV2 | ASSWAGNQETQY
11 | TRBJ2-1 | TRBV12-5 | ASSWEEVDEQF
11 | TRBJ2-5 | TRBV5-4 | ASSSGVQETQY
13 | TRBJ2-1 | TRBV7-9 | ASSLATSGDNEQF
13 | TRBJ2-1 | TRBV10-2 | ASSESGQGDNEQF
10 | TRBJ2-7 | TRBV29-1 | SVVAGSYEQY
11 | TRBJ2-7 | TRBV24-1 | ATSDPDSYEQY
13 | TRBJ2-7 | TRBV5-1 | ASSDGSGGFYEQY
13 | TRBJ2-7 | TRBV5-4 | ASSNQGPLSYEQY
15 | TRBJ2-3 | TRBV24-1 | ATSDLRSGPSTDTQY